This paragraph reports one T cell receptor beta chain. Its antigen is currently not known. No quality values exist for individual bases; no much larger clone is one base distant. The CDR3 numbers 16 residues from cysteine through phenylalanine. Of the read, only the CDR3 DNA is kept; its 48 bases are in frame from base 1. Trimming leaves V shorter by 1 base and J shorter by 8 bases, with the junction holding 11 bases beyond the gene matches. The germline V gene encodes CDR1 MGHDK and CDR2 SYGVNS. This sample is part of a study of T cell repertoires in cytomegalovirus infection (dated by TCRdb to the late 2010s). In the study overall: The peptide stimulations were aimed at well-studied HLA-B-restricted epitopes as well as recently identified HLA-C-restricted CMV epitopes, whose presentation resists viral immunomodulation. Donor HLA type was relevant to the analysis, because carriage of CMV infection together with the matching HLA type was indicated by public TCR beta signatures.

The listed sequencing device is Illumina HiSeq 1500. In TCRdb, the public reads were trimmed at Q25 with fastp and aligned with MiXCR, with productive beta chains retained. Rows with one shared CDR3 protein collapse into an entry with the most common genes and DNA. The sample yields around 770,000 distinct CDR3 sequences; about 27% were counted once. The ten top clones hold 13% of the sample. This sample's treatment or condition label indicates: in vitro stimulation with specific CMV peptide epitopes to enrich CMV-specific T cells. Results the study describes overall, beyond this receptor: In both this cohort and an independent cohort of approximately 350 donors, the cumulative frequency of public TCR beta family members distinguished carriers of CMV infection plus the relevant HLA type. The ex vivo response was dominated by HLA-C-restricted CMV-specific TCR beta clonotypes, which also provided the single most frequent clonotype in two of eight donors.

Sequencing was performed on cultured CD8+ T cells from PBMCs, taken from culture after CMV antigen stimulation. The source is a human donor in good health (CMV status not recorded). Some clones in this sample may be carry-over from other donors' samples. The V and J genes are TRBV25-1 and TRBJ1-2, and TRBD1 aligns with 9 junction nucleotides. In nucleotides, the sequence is TGTGCCAGCAGTGAATCTCTTCCGGGACAGGGCAAAGGCTACACCTTC. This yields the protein CASSESLPGQGKGYTF.